This entry features one T cell receptor (beta chain) sequence. The data originate from a study of OX40 agonist ivuxolimab in advanced cancers. In the study overall: With a range of roughly 23 to 79, age averaged 60 years, and about 83% were male.

Autoimmune disease history or systemic immunosuppression disqualified patients. On cycle 4 day 1 and cycle 7 day 1, as well as at baseline, blood was sampled. Sequenced by immunoSEQ multiplex PCR; TCRdb stores in-frame clones only, minus some. The sample shows fewer than 100,000 clones, around nine tenths of them seen only once. The germline V gene has CDR1 SGHTA and CDR2 FQGNSA. V was clipped by 5 bases and J by 4 bases, with 20 bases between them. The CDR3 length is 16 residues. The receptor was isolated from an adult with an advanced solid tumor such as melanoma, head and neck, liver or kidney cancer. The input for sequencing was CD4+ or CD8+ T cells sorted from blood, taken in a trial of the OX40 agonist ivuxolimab. The rearrangement joins TRBV7-2 to TRBJ1-2, with a possible D match to TRBD1 (5 bases). The CDR3 here is CASSPRPQGPIYGYTF. Here the CDR3 DNA reads TGTGCCAGCAGCCCCCGGCCCCAGGGCCCTATCTATGGCTACACCTTC.